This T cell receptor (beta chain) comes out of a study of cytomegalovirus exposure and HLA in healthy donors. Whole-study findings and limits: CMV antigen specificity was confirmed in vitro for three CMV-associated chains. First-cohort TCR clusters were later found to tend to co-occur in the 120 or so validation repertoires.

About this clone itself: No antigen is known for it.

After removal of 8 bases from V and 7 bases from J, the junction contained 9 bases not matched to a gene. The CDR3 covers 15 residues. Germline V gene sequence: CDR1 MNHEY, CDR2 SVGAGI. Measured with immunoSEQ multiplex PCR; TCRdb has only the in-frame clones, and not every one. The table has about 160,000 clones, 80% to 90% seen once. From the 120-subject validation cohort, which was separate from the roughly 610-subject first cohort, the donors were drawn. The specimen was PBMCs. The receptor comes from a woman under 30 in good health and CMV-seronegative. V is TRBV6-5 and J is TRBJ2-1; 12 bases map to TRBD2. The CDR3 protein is CASGLTSGSLNEQFF. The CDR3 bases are TGTGCCAGCGGCTTGACTAGCGGGAGTTTGAATGAGCAGTTCTTC.